The source of this TCR beta chain is a study of T cells in Graves' hyperthyroidism and ophthalmopathy. About the study: Specimen type is peripheral blood, collected at initial diagnosis prior to any treatment.

This sample holds PBMCs from around 9.9 ml fresh peripheral blood. Regions amplified from RNA transcripts were the TCR beta CDR3 regions. The HTBI primer set drove a first-round RT-PCR of the TCR CDR3. A single record per CDR3 protein comes from TCRdb applying MiXCR to the multiplex PCR reads. The sample lists about 500,000 distinct CDR3 sequences; roughly 16% were seen once. This clonotype was recorded many times. V was clipped by 4 bases and J by 3 bases, with 3 bases between them. Germline-derived CDR1 and CDR2 are MNHEY and SVGEGT. The CDR3 sequence is 11 residues long. The chain recombines TRBV6-2 or TRBV6-3 with TRBJ1-1; no clear D. The sample comprised blood. The source of this sequence is a woman between 25 and 40 years old with Graves' ophthalmopathy. CDR3 bases: TGTGCCAGCAGTTCGGACACTGAAGCTTTCTTT. Its protein is CASSSDTEAFF.